This is a list of T cell receptor beta chains from one sample in a study of cytomegalovirus exposure and HLA in healthy donors. The data were produced by immunoSEQ multiplex PCR, yet TCRdb's version contains in-frame clones alone and is incomplete. This table lists 45,000 to 60,000 clones. Material for sequencing was PBMCs. These receptors were collected from a male donor in good health and CMV-seronegative. Each CDR3 is given with its conserved first and last residue. The order of the fields is D gene, J gene, clone size, CDR3 length, V gene, CDR3 DNA, CDR3 protein. A D gene is named only where the DNA matches it firmly. Clone size appears in some rows only: once, few, many, or a class for an expanded clone.

TRBD1 TRBJ2-5 . 15 TRBV5-5 TGTGCCAGCAGCTGGCGGACAGGGATTGGCGAGACCCAGTACTTC CASSWRTGIGETQYF
. TRBJ2-3 . 18 TRBV7-8 TGTGCCAGCAGCTTGGCGTCGGGCGGGGGCCTCTTCACAGATAAGCAGTATTTT CASSLASGGGLFTDKQYF
. TRBJ2-7 . 14 TRBV5-4 TGTGCCAGCAGCTCCTACGGGGGAACCTACGAGCAGTACTTC CASSSYGGTYEQYF
. TRBJ1-2 . 13 TRBV4-2 TGTGCCAGCAGCTTAGAGACCCTGGGCGGCTACACCTTC CASSLETLGGYTF
. TRBJ1-5 . 13 TRBV6-1 TGTGCCAGCAGGTGGGAGAACAATCAGCCCCAGCATTTT CASRWENNQPQHF
TRBD1 TRBJ1-1 . 15 TRBV18 TGTGCCAGCTCACCCCCCGGACAGGGAAAAATTGAAGCTTTCTTT CASSPPGQGKIEAFF
TRBD1 TRBJ2-1 . 19 TRBV4-1 TGCGCCAGCAGCCAAGACGGCTTAGGGACAGGGAGCTCCGACAATGAGCAGTTCTTC CASSQDGLGTGSSDNEQFF
. TRBJ2-7 . 12 TRBV28 TGTGCCAGCAGTTCCGCCGGCTACGAGCAGTACTTC CASSSAGYEQYF
TRBD1 TRBJ1-5 . 15 TRBV5-8 TGTGCCAGCAGCTCCGGACAGGCCAGCAATCAGCCCCAGCATTTT CASSSGQASNQPQHF
TRBD2 TRBJ2-3 . 18 TRBV19 TGTGCCAGTAGTAGGGGACTAGCGGGGGGCCTTAGCACAGATACGCAGTATTTT CASSRGLAGGLSTDTQYF
. TRBJ1-1 . 15 TRBV18 TGTGCCAGCTCACCAGATAGCTCAATGAACACTGAAGCTTTCTTT CASSPDSSMNTEAFF
TRBD1 TRBJ1-1 . 14 TRBV25-1 TGTGCCAGCCAGGGGGGTCCCGGAGTCGGTGAAGCTTTCTTT CASQGGPGVGEAFF
TRBD1 TRBJ2-1 . 14 TRBV2 TGTGCCAGCAGGGGTGGACAGGGCCACAATGAGCAGTTCTTC CASRGGQGHNEQFF
. TRBJ1-4 . 14 TRBV5-5 TGTGCCAGCAGCTCGGGAACCCGAAATGAAAAACTGTTTTTT CASSSGTRNEKLFF
. TRBJ2-3 . 14 TRBV6-5 TGTGCCAGCAGGCTAGGCTCCCTCACAGATACGCAGTATTTT CASRLGSLTDTQYF
. TRBJ2-3 . 14 TRBV9 TGTGCCAGCAGCGTGGAGGGGGCCGGGGATACGCAGTATTTT CASSVEGAGDTQYF
. TRBJ2-7 . 17 TRBV7-9 TGTGCCAGCAGCCGTATAATCCCGGGACAAAGCGCCTACGAGCAGTACTTC CASSRIIPGQSAYEQYF
. TRBJ1-6 . 12 TRBV6-6 TGTGCCAGCTCCTTCCTCAATTCACCCCTACACTTT CASSFLNSPLHF
. TRBJ2-7 . 11 TRBV7-9 TGTGCCAGCAGCTTGGGAGCGGGGCAGTACTTC CASSLGAGQYF
TRBD1 TRBJ2-7 . 15 TRBV28 TGTGCCAGCAGCCGTGACCCGGGACAGGGGGGCGAGCAGTACTTC CASSRDPGQGGEQYF
. TRBJ2-5 . 17 TRBV14 TGTGCCAGCAGCCAAGTTGGTAGCGGAGGGTACCAAGAGACCCAGTACTTC CASSQVGSGGYQETQYF
. TRBJ1-5 . 14 TRBV15 TGTGCCACCAGCAGAGAAACAGGGCCTCAGCACCAGCATTTT CATSRETGPQHQHF
. TRBJ1-5 . 13 TRBV19 TGTGCCAGTAGTCCCACAGGGACCCAGCCCCAGCATTTT CASSPTGTQPQHF
TRBD2 TRBJ2-1 . 16 TRBV11-2 TGTGCCAGCAGCATAGTACTAGCGGGGGGGCGCAATGAGCAGTTCTTC CASSIVLAGGRNEQFF
. TRBJ2-1 . 14 TRBV5-3 TGTGCCAGAAGCTTGGTTCCTATCGACAATGAGCAGTTCTTC CARSLVPIDNEQFF
TRBD1 TRBJ2-7 . 15 TRBV6-1 TGTGCCAGCAGTGAACCTGGACAGGGGTCCCACGAGCAGTACTTC CASSEPGQGSHEQYF
TRBD1 TRBJ1-2 . 14 TRBV5-5 TGTGCCAGCAGCTCGGGACAGGGGATTTATGGCTACACCTTC CASSSGQGIYGYTF
. TRBJ1-4 . 13 TRBV29-1 TGCAGCGTGGGCAGGGGAGCTAATGAAAAACTGTTTTTT CSVGRGANEKLFF
. TRBJ2-7 . 13 TRBV7-9 TGTGCCAGCAGCTTATCTGGGGCTGGGGAGCAGTACTTC CASSLSGAGEQYF
. TRBJ2-5 . 12 TRBV29-1 TGCAACGTGACTAGGGTGGGGGAGAACCAGTACTTC CNVTRVGENQYF
TRBD2 TRBJ2-3 . 15 TRBV18 TGTGCCAGCTCACCGACTAGCGGGAGTGAAGATACGCAGTATTTT CASSPTSGSEDTQYF
TRBD1 TRBJ1-5 . 15 TRBV28 TGTGCCAGCAGTTCCCCAGACAGGGTACGGCAGCCCCAGCATTTT CASSSPDRVRQPQHF
. TRBJ1-1 . 13 TRBV6-5 TGTGCCAGCAGTTACTCACGGGTTGGGGAAGCTTTCTTT CASSYSRVGEAFF
. TRBJ2-3 . 13 TRBV5-4 TGTGCCAGCAGTTACACAGGCACAGATACGCAGTATTTT CASSYTGTDTQYF
TRBD1 TRBJ1-1 medium-sized 14 TRBV10-3 TGTGCCATCAGTGTTCTACAGGGGGCCACTGAAGCTTTCTTT CAISVLQGATEAFF
TRBD1 TRBJ2-7 . 14 TRBV28 TGTGCCAGCAGTACGACAGGGCTCGACGGCGAGCAGTACTTC CASSTTGLDGEQYF
. TRBJ1-5 . 15 TRBV19 TGTGCCAGTAGTATGATGACAGGCGATAATCAGCCCCAGCATTTT CASSMMTGDNQPQHF
. TRBJ2-7 . 14 TRBV11-1 TGTGCCAGCAGTTTACGGGACACGACCTACGAGCAGTACTTC CASSLRDTTYEQYF
TRBD1 TRBJ1-2 . 14 TRBV4-3 TGCGCCAGCAGCCAAGATGTACAGGGGGACGGCTACACCTTC CASSQDVQGDGYTF
TRBD2 TRBJ2-4 . 16 TRBV27 TGTGCCAGCAGTTTGGTTTATCCGGGGGGCAAAAACATTCAGTACTTC CASSLVYPGGKNIQYF
. TRBJ1-4 . 13 TRBV30 TGTGCCTGGTGGCGGATAGCTAATGAAAAACTGTTTTTT CAWWRIANEKLFF
TRBD2 TRBJ2-1 . 15 TRBV7-3 TGTGCCAGCAGCTTAAGCGGGAGCTCCGACAATGAGCAGTTCTTC CASSLSGSSDNEQFF
TRBD2 TRBJ2-1 . 14 TRBV2 TGTGCCAGCAGGTCGAGCGGGAGGGAGGATGAGCAGTTCTTC CASRSSGREDEQFF
. TRBJ1-6 . 18 TRBV7-5 TGTGCCAGAAGCTTAGGGACAGGGGTAATAACGTCGGGATCACCCCTCCACTTT CARSLGTGVITSGSPLHF
TRBD1 TRBJ1-2 . 15 TRBV7-8 TGTGCCAGCAGCACGCGGACAGGGGGAGTAGATGGCTACACCTTC CASSTRTGGVDGYTF
. TRBJ1-1 . 13 TRBV14 TGTGCCAGCAGCCGGTCAATCGAGAGGGAAGCTTTCTTT CASSRSIEREAFF
. TRBJ1-3 . 16 TRBV5-4 TGTGCCAGCAGCTTCGCAGGGGTTCGCTCTGGAAACACCATATATTTT CASSFAGVRSGNTIYF
TRBD2 TRBJ2-5 . 16 TRBV6-5 TGTGCCAGCAGTTACTCGTCTAGCGGGATACGGGAGACCCAGTACTTC CASSYSSSGIRETQYF
. TRBJ2-3 . 12 TRBV18 TGTGCCAGCTCACGAGGCACAGATACGCAGTATTTT CASSRGTDTQYF
. TRBJ2-7 . 12 TRBV11-3 TGTGCCAGCAGCCAACAGGGACACGAGCAGTACTTC CASSQQGHEQYF
. TRBJ2-4 . 14 TRBV7-8 TGTGCCAGCAGCTTAGGATCAGTTCCAAACATTCAGTACTTC CASSLGSVPNIQYF